This TCR beta chain came from a study of T cells in Graves' hyperthyroidism and ophthalmopathy. CDR3 length: 14 amino acids. The V gene lost 3 bases and the J gene lost 1 base, with 10 bases spanning the gap. From germline, CDR1 is SGHTA and CDR2 FQGNSA. This clonotype was counted between two and nine times. RNA transcripts were the template for amplifying TCR beta CDR3 regions. When the TCR CDR3 underwent first-round RT-PCR, the HTBI primer set was used. TCRdb itself ran the multiplex PCR reads through MiXCR, one entry per CDR3 protein. Of about 460,000 distinct CDR3 sequences listed, 20% to 25% are singletons.

This chain uses TRBV7-2 with TRBJ2-7, with D uncertain. The sequenced sample was blood. This receptor was taken from an older woman with Graves' ophthalmopathy. CDR3 protein: CASSLILESYEQYF. CDR3 DNA: TGTGCCAGCAGCTTGATTCTAGAATCCTACGAGCAGTACTTC.